This record covers a single T cell receptor beta chain. This same CDR3 is encoded by further DNA sequences in the sample. The data belong to a study of blood T cell repertoires in COVID-19. The table came from immunoSEQ multiplex PCR; TCRdb's copy has only in-frame clones and leaves some out. This sample has 250,000 to 300,000 clones, with 90% found just once. This receptor was obtained from a woman aged 60-75 years with COVID-19, enrolled during active disease. Material for sequencing was peripheral blood.

The CDR3, as DNA: TGTGCCAGCAGCGTAACAGGGGGGAATCAGCCCCAGCATTTT. It translates to CASSVTGGNQPQHF. The chain has TRBV9 and TRBJ1-5, with 8 bases fitting TRBD1. The CDR3 covers 14 residues. Trimming cost V 1 base and J 4 bases; bases outside gene matches: 1. CDR1 and CDR2 from the germline V gene are SGDLS and YYNGEE. The entire variable domain, with the rest obtained from reference TRBV9 and TRBJ1-5, is as follows: DSGVTQTPKHLITATGQRVTLRCSPRSGDLSVYWYQQSLDQGLQFLIQYYNGEERAKGNILERFSAQQFPDLHSELNLSSLELGDSALYFCASSVTGGNQPQHFGDGTRLSIL.